This TCR beta chain came from a study of blood T cell repertoires in COVID-19. Study details: The study drew acute and convalescent COVID-19 samples from the United States, Italy and Spain. T cells, B-cell-depleted T cells, or PBMCs supplied cDNA or gDNA.

During active infection, Seattle patients enrolled and were then monitored through disease. As originally analysed: Amplified reference gene primers provided the basis for estimating nucleated cell counts. Generated by immunoSEQ multiplex PCR, the TCRdb table keeps only in-frame clones and is missing some. V, J and clone size are those of that table, while D and trimming were read from the DNA. The sample gives about 56,000 clones, 89% of which show up once; approximately 45% is in the top ten. The CDR3 runs 15 residues. In germline, CDR1 is SEHNR, CDR2 FQNEAQ (reference sequence). Trimming removed 3 bases from V and 5 bases from J; junction bases left unmatched: 4.

The receptor's source is a woman in her fifties or sixties with COVID-19, enrolled during active disease. J is TRBJ1-5 and V is TRBV7-9; TRBD1 matches at 10 bases. Material: peripheral blood. DNA of the CDR3: TGTGCCAGCAGCTTCGGTGGACAGGGGGATCAGCCCCAGCATTTT. This translates into CASSFGGQGDQPQHF.